These 20 T cell receptor beta chains were sequenced from one sample in a study of cytomegalovirus exposure and HLA in healthy donors (dated by TCRdb to about 2017). The receptor library was made with the immunoSEQ multiplex PCR assay. For the multiplex PCR, a mixture combining 60 forward primers for TCR Vbeta segments and 13 reverse primers for TCR Jbeta segments was used. The source is immuneACCESS, and TCRdb retained only in-frame sequences with V and J called. Part of the clones is not carried over; for the studies checked, unresolved V genes explain less than half of this, and the remainder is unexplained. This sample is represented by roughly 220,000 clones; 79% of them were singletons. The ten largest account for about 1.7% of the sample. Material: PBMCs. These receptors all stem from a middle-aged man in good health and CMV-seronegative.

This clone has only a few counts. V gene TRBV5-5 combines with J gene TRBJ1-4; unclear D gene. V dropped 2 bases and J dropped 5 bases, with 4 bases sitting between them. The CDR3 spans 12 residues. Per germline, CDR1 SGHKS and CDR2 YYEKEE (reference sequence). CDR3 sequence (DNA): TGTGCCAGCAGCTTCCTCAATGAAAAACTGTTTTTT. Protein: CASSFLNEKLFF.

V and J are TRBV28 and TRBJ1-3, with 7 bases identical to TRBD1. Germline values: CDR1 MDHEN, CDR2 SYDVKM. The CDR3 spans 16 residues. V shed 4 bases and J 1 base; nucleotides not matched to a gene: 7. CDR3 sequence: CASSSRLRGSGNTIYF. DNA of the CDR3: TGTGCCAGCAGTTCCCGGCTCAGGGGGTCTGGAAACACCATATATTTT.

CDR3 sequence reads: CAWSRYAASNQPQHF. The CDR3 region has the DNA TGTGCCTGGAGTAGGTACGCGGCTAGCAATCAGCCCCAGCATTTT. This chain connects TRBV30 to TRBJ1-5; D ambiguous. This CDR3 comprises 15 residues. V lost 2 bases and J 0 bases, leaving 11 bases between the germline ends. Germline V gene sequence: CDR1 GTSNPN, CDR2 SVGIG (reference sequence).

This rearrangement joins TRBV21-1 to TRBJ1-2; TRBD1, the table's D call, lacks a check against the DNA. TRBV21-1 counts as a pseudogene. The CDR3 has 13 amino acids. The CDR3 DNA reads as TGTGCCAGCAGCAAGACAGGGGAATATGGCTACACCTTC. It encodes CASSKTGEYGYTF.

The chain carries TRBV19 and TRBJ1-5, with D uncertain. Germline V gene lookup returns CDR1 LNHDA and CDR2 SQIVND (reference sequence). The V end was cut by 7 bases, the J end by 4 bases, with 11 bases between. The CDR3 spans 13 residues. CDR3 region: CASTAGGNQPQHF. CDR3 DNA sequence: TGTGCCAGTACTGCAGGAGGGAATCAGCCCCAGCATTTT. Based on the CDR3 plus reference TRBV19 and TRBJ1-5, the full variable domain is DGGITQSPKYLFRKEGQNVTLSCEQNLNHDAMYWYRQDPGQGLRLIYYSQIVNDFQKGDIAEGYSVSREKKESFPLTVTSAQKNPTAFYLCASTAGGNQPQHFGDGTRLSIL.

The chain links TRBV21-1 to TRBJ2-2; the D call TRBD2 from the table was never checked on the DNA. TRBV21-1 corresponds to a pseudogene. The CDR3 spans 17 residues. The CDR3 loop reads CASSKNGRAPNTGELFF. The CDR3 DNA follows: TGTGCCAGCAGCAAGAATGGGAGGGCCCCGAACACCGGGGAGCTGTTTTTT.

V gene TRBV28 combines with J gene TRBJ2-5; the match to TRBD1 covers 12 bases. Germline CDR1 reads MDHEN; CDR2 reads SYDVKM. With V trimmed by 1 base and J by 7 bases, 7 bases remained unmatched. CDR3 length equals 16 residues. As DNA, the CDR3 is TGTGCCAGCAGTTTATACCGGGACAGGGGGCGAGGGACCCAGTACTTC. Residues: CASSLYRDRGRGTQYF.

The gene calls are TRBV5-4 and TRBJ2-7; 12 bases are a match to TRBD2. Germline loops: CDR1 SGHNT, CDR2 YYREEE (reference sequence). The V segment lost 4 bases and the J segment 7 bases; nucleotides outside the gene matches: 12. The CDR3 loop spans 16 amino acids. CDR3 loop: CASSPGPSGRAGEQYF. DNA for the CDR3: TGTGCCAGCAGCCCCGGGCCTAGCGGGAGGGCCGGGGAGCAGTACTTC.

This clone was seen a handful of times. At one of its ends the junction is not consistent with the germline gene, which may arise from a read error. The rearrangement uses TRBV7-6 and TRBJ2-3; 11 nucleotides match TRBD2. Per the germline V gene, CDR1 is SGHVS and CDR2 is FNYEAQ. The CDR3 covers 15 residues. CDR3 DNA sequence: TGTGCCAGCAGTTTAGCGGGAGGGCCGTCAGATACGCAGTATTTT. Translation gives CASSLAGGPSDTQYF.

This chain connects TRBV28 to TRBJ2-2; TRBD1 aligns across 7 bases. CDR3 length: 14 residues. V was clipped by 10 bases and J by 1 base; unmatched bases: 6. CDR1 and CDR2 from the germline V gene are MDHEN and SYDVKM. The CDR3 nucleotides are TGTGCCACCTGGGACAGCATGAACACCGGGGAGCTGTTTTTT. Translated: CATWDSMNTGELFF.

This clone showed up just once. The V gene is TRBV28, the J gene TRBJ1-5; the D is unclear. The CDR3 length is 14 residues. The ends were cut back, 3 bases at V and 2 bases at J, with 8 bases in the middle. CDR1 is MDHEN, CDR2 SYDVKM, per germline. CDR3 loop: CASSLLNGNQPQHF. The CDR3 coding sequence is TGTGCCAGCAGTTTGTTAAATGGCAATCAGCCCCAGCATTTT.

This chain uses TRBV6-5 with TRBJ2-7; possible D gene TRBD2, 6 bases. Deletions cut 0 bases from V and 2 bases from J, with 14 bases between. Germline CDR1 MNHEY, CDR2 SVGAGI. This CDR3 has 16 residues. Here the CDR3 reads CASSYSRASDTYEQYF. Written as DNA, the CDR3 is TGTGCCAGCAGTTACTCGAGAGCTAGCGACACCTACGAGCAGTACTTC.

The rearrangement joins TRBV27 to TRBJ2-7, with a tentative D call TRBD1 (6 bases). This CDR3 has 13 amino acids. V shed 6 bases and J shed 6 bases, with 15 bases lying between them. Per the germline V gene, CDR1 is MNHEY and CDR2 is SMNVEV (reference sequence). CDR3 DNA sequence: TGTGCCAGCAGGGGGGCGGGTCGTGGCGAGCAGTACTTC. Residues: CASRGAGRGEQYF.

The genes are TRBV5-1 and TRBJ2-1; 8 positions match TRBD2. CDR1 is SGHRS, CDR2 YFSETQ, per germline. The trim removed 3 bases at V and 7 bases at J, leaving 9 bases unmatched. The CDR3 runs to 15 residues. The CDR3 spells CASSSSGTRINEQFF. CDR3 coding DNA: TGCGCCAGCAGCTCCTCCGGGACTAGGATAAATGAGCAGTTCTTC.

The count of this clone is one. The J gene is TRBJ1-2, the V gene TRBV9; 10 positions agree with TRBD1. Germline lookup yields CDR1 SGDLS and CDR2 YYNGEE. This CDR3 is built from 14 residues. V was clipped by 3 bases and J by 5 bases; unmatched bases: 4. CDR3 region: CASSAPGQGYGYTF. As DNA, the CDR3 is TGTGCCAGCAGCGCTCCGGGACAGGGGTATGGCTACACCTTC. The variable domain in full, with the rest retrieved from reference TRBV9 and TRBJ1-2, is DSGVTQTPKHLITATGQRVTLRCSPRSGDLSVYWYQQSLDQGLQFLIQYYNGEERAKGNILERFSAQQFPDLHSELNLSSLELGDSALYFCASSAPGQGYGYTFGSGTRLTVV.

V and J are TRBV4-2 and TRBJ2-5; TRBD2 matches at 7 bases. V dropped 3 bases and J dropped 4; count of bases not matched to a gene: 14. CDR1 LGHNA and CDR2 YNFKEQ come from the germline V gene. The length of the CDR3 is 17 residues. This CDR3 is CASSHPLAEGPGETQYF. The DNA of the CDR3 is TGTGCCAGCAGCCATCCCCTAGCGGAGGGACCCGGAGAGACCCAGTACTTC.

This clone was seen just once. V usage is TRBV27 and J usage is TRBJ1-5; 11 bases are a match to TRBD1. The CDR3 is 15 residues long. Germline assignment: CDR1 MNHEY and CDR2 SMNVEV (reference sequence). J gave up 2 bases and V 5 bases, and 2 bases lay outside the gene matches. The CDR3 bases are TGTGCCAGCAGTGTGGGACAGGGGGGCAATCAGCCCCAGCATTTT. Protein: CASSVGQGGNQPQHF.

The V gene is TRBV7-6, the J gene TRBJ1-5, with D possibly TRBD1 on 5 matching bases. Deletions cut 5 bases from V and 0 bases from J, with 11 bases between. The CDR3 runs to 15 residues. CDR1 and CDR2 from the germline V gene are SGHVS and FNYEAQ. The CDR3 loop reads CASSPGVASNQPQHF. The CDR3 DNA sequence: TGTGCCAGCAGCCCGGGGGTGGCTAGCAATCAGCCCCAGCATTTT.

The V and J genes are TRBV9 and TRBJ1-2; maybe TRBD1 (5 bases). Trimming removed 0 bases at V and 0 bases at J, with 9 bases between. Germline CDR1 and CDR2: SGDLS and YYNGEE. This CDR3 has 15 amino acids. CDR3 in amino acids: CASSVGQGSNYGYTF. The DNA for the CDR3 is TGTGCCAGCAGCGTAGGTCAGGGCTCTAACTATGGCTACACCTTC.

V and J are TRBV10-3 and TRBJ1-2; possibly TRBD1 for D (5 bases). Germline V gene lookup returns CDR1 ENHRY and CDR2 SYGVKD. The CDR3 has 12 amino acids. V gave up 8 bases and J gave up 3 bases, with 10 bases separating them. CDR3 loop: CAIRQLDYGYTF. Here the CDR3 DNA reads TGTGCCATCCGACAGCTGGACTATGGCTACACCTTC.